This T cell receptor (beta chain) was captured by sequencing in a study of blood T cell repertoires in COVID-19. Whole-study context: The United States, Italy and Spain were the sources of the acute and convalescent COVID-19 samples.

Germline CDR1 reads SGHAT; CDR2 reads FQNNGV. The CDR3 consists of 14 residues. V gave up 3 bases and J gave up 3 bases; unmatched junction bases: 5. In the authors' workflow: Cell counts per sample came from amplifying reference gene primers. Only in-frame clones appear in the TCRdb table, and some are missing; sequencing was by immunoSEQ multiplex PCR. Clone size and the V and J calls come from that table; the DNA yielded D and trimming. This sample has about 180,000 clones, with 70% to 90% found just once. The sequenced sample was peripheral blood. The genes are TRBV11-2 and TRBJ2-7, with 7 bases identical to TRBD1. The TCR originated in a man aged 55-75 years with acute or convalescent COVID-19. Here the CDR3 DNA reads TGTGCCAGCAGCTTGCAGGCAGGGGGCTACGAGCAGTACTTC. This sequence encodes CASSLQAGGYEQYF.